This TCR beta chain was identified in a study of shared clonotypes between healthy human individuals. Notes on the study in general: Few donors limited the genetic and exposure-history diversity represented. Compared with clonotypes that all four donors shared, non-shared clonotypes had lower generation probabilities.

Trimming cost V 4 bases and J 4 bases, with 13 bases left between them. This CDR3 has 13 amino acids. CDR1 is GTSNPN and CDR2 is SVGIG in the germline V gene (reference sequence). Deep level was the assay's run setting. Generated by immunoSEQ multiplex PCR, the TCRdb table keeps only in-frame clones and is missing some. The sample carries 2 million to 3 million clones, over 85% recorded once. Turning to this clone: Its cognate antigen is unknown.

Splitting of CD4+ cells produced CD45RA+ naive and CD45RA-negative memory subsets. The clonotype was recovered from a man aged 18 to 35 in good health. Some clones in this sample may be carry-over from other donors' samples. The rearrangement joins TRBV30 to TRBJ1-2, with no clear D. Sequencing was performed on naive CD4+ T cells from PBMCs. Subset in this sample: CD45RA+ positively selected. This CDR3 reads CAWTLNYGYGYTF. The CDR3 nucleotides are TGTGCCTGGACCCTTAACTATGGCTATGGCTACACCTTC.